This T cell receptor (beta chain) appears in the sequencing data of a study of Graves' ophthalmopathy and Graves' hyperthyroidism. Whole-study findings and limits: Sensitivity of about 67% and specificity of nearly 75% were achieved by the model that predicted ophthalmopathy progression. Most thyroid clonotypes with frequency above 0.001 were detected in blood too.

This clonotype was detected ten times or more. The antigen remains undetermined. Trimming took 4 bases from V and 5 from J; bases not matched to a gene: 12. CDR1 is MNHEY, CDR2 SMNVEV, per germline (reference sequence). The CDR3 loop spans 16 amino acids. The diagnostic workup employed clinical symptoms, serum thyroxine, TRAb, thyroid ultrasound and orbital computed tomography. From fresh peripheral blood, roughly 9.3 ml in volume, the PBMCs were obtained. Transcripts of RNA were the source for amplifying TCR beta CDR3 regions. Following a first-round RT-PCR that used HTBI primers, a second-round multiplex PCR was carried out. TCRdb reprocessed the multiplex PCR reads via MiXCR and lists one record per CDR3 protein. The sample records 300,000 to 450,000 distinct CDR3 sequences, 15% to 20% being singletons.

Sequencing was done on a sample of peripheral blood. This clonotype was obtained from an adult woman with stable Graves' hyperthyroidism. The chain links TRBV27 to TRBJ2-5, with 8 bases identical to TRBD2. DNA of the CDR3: TGTGCCAGCAGTTCCCGATCCTGGACTAGCTGGGAGACCCAGTACTTC. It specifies CASSSRSWTSWETQYF.